This is a list of T cell receptor beta chains from one sample in a study of blood T cells in healthy people across ages. TCRdb called the 5' RACE reads again in MiXCR, with one record for every CDR3 protein. This table holds over a million distinct CDR3 sequences, roughly 64% found once. The sample was blood. These receptors came from a man younger than 35 in good health. Each CDR3 is given with its conserved first and last residue. A D gene is named only where the DNA matches it firmly. A row's size may be missing; if present it is once, few, many or a size class.

cdr3_aa: CSANTGTDTNGYTF
cdr3_nt: TGCAGTGCTAACACTGGGACAGACACCAATGGCTACACCTTC
clone_size: NA
j_call: TRBJ1-2
v_call: TRBV20-1
d_call: TRBD1

cdr3_aa: CASSPGTDGTQYF
cdr3_nt: TGCGCCAGCAGCCCCGGGACTGACGGGACCCAGTACTTC
clone_size: NA
j_call: TRBJ2-5
v_call: TRBV4-1
d_call: NA

cdr3_aa: CASTPPETGLGFYYGYTF
cdr3_nt: TGTGCCAGCACCCCACCTGAGACAGGCTTAGGGTTTTACTATGGCTACACCTTC
clone_size: NA
j_call: TRBJ1-2
v_call: TRBV6-1
d_call: NA

cdr3_aa: CASTNSGGPYEQYF
cdr3_nt: TGTGCCAGCACTAATAGCGGGGGCCCCTACGAGCAGTACTTC
clone_size: NA
j_call: TRBJ2-7
v_call: TRBV2
d_call: TRBD2

cdr3_aa: CASSYLRDRGETQYF
cdr3_nt: TGTGCCAGCAGTTACCTCCGGGACAGGGGAGAGACCCAGTACTTC
clone_size: NA
j_call: TRBJ2-5
v_call: TRBV6-2/TRBV6-3
d_call: TRBD1

cdr3_aa: CASSPLHLGQNYGYTF
cdr3_nt: TGTGCCAGCTCACCCCTACACCTTGGACAGAACTATGGCTACACCTTC
clone_size: once
j_call: TRBJ1-2
v_call: TRBV18
d_call: NA

cdr3_aa: CSGERVPEAFF
cdr3_nt: TGCAGCGGTGAAAGGGTTCCCGAAGCTTTCTTT
clone_size: NA
j_call: TRBJ1-1
v_call: TRBV29-1
d_call: NA

cdr3_aa: CASTLTGTGELFF
cdr3_nt: TGTGCCAGCACTCTAACGGGAACCGGGGAGCTGTTTTTT
clone_size: NA
j_call: TRBJ2-2
v_call: TRBV2
d_call: NA

cdr3_aa: CASSFPASGGVDEQFF
cdr3_nt: TGTGCCAGCAGCTTCCCAGCCAGCGGGGGTGTAGATGAGCAGTTCTTC
clone_size: few
j_call: TRBJ2-1
v_call: TRBV7-2
d_call: TRBD2

cdr3_aa: CSVVISLARPDTQYF
cdr3_nt: TGCAGCGTTGTAATTTCGCTAGCTAGGCCAGATACGCAGTATTTT
clone_size: NA
j_call: TRBJ2-3
v_call: TRBV29-1
d_call: NA

cdr3_aa: CASSSPGIYNSPLHF
cdr3_nt: TGTGCCAGCAGCTCACCGGGGATATATAATTCACCCCTCCACTTT
clone_size: NA
j_call: TRBJ1-6
v_call: TRBV7-2
d_call: NA

cdr3_aa: CASSFFLGKEEAFF
cdr3_nt: TGTGCCAGCAGTTTCTTTTTAGGGAAAGAGGAAGCTTTCTTT
clone_size: few
j_call: TRBJ1-1
v_call: TRBV12-3/TRBV12-4
d_call: NA

cdr3_aa: CASSQGAGGLLYEQYF
cdr3_nt: TGTGCCAGCAGCCAAGGAGCGGGGGGCTTATTATACGAGCAGTACTTC
clone_size: few
j_call: TRBJ2-7
v_call: TRBV3-1
d_call: TRBD2

cdr3_aa: CASSLIPSGGAYEQFF
cdr3_nt: TGTGCCAGCAGCTTAATCCCTAGCGGGGGGGCCTATGAGCAGTTCTTC
clone_size: NA
j_call: TRBJ2-1
v_call: TRBV7-2
d_call: TRBD2

cdr3_aa: CASSQGGRGRTGANVLTF
cdr3_nt: TGCGCCAGCAGCCAAGGCGGCAGGGGGCGCACAGGGGCCAACGTCCTGACTTTC
clone_size: NA
j_call: TRBJ2-6
v_call: TRBV4-1
d_call: TRBD1

cdr3_aa: CASSQDLPGYYGYTF
cdr3_nt: TGCGCCAGCAGCCAAGACCTTCCGGGTTACTATGGCTACACCTTC
clone_size: NA
j_call: TRBJ1-2
v_call: TRBV4-1
d_call: NA

cdr3_aa: CASSLEAGQLYGYTF
cdr3_nt: TGTGCCAGCAGCTTAGAAGCCGGACAGCTCTATGGCTACACCTTC
clone_size: NA
j_call: TRBJ1-2
v_call: TRBV7-6
d_call: NA

cdr3_aa: CASSPTAGLMGNEQFF
cdr3_nt: TGTGCCAGCTCACCCACGGCGGGGCTGATGGGCAATGAGCAGTTCTTC
clone_size: once
j_call: TRBJ2-1
v_call: TRBV18
d_call: NA

cdr3_aa: CASSARDTYEQYF
cdr3_nt: TGTGCCAGCAGTGCAAGGGACACCTACGAGCAGTACTTC
clone_size: NA
j_call: TRBJ2-7
v_call: TRBV6-1
d_call: NA

cdr3_aa: CASSTRTSGRGRDTQYF
cdr3_nt: TGTGCCAGCAGCACCCGGACTAGCGGGAGAGGCAGAGATACGCAGTATTTT
clone_size: NA
j_call: TRBJ2-3
v_call: TRBV9
d_call: TRBD2

cdr3_aa: CASSQEGTTLRETQYF
cdr3_nt: TGCGCCAGCAGCCAAGAAGGGACTACTCTCCGAGAGACCCAGTACTTC
clone_size: few
j_call: TRBJ2-5
v_call: TRBV4-1
d_call: TRBD2

cdr3_aa: CASSLASSEHYEQYF
cdr3_nt: TGTGCCAGCAGCTTAGCCAGCTCTGAACACTACGAGCAGTACTTC
clone_size: few
j_call: TRBJ2-7
v_call: TRBV11-2
d_call: NA

cdr3_aa: CASSRDRVNAGELFF
cdr3_nt: TGTGCCAGCAGTAGGGACAGGGTGAACGCCGGGGAGCTGTTTTTT
clone_size: NA
j_call: TRBJ2-2
v_call: TRBV27
d_call: TRBD1

cdr3_aa: CASSKPSETQYF
cdr3_nt: TGTGCCAGCAGCAAACCCTCAGAGACCCAGTACTTC
clone_size: NA
j_call: TRBJ2-5
v_call: TRBV21-1
d_call: NA

cdr3_aa: CASSQDLAGGNEQFF
cdr3_nt: TGCGCCAGCAGCCAAGACCTAGCGGGGGGGAATGAGCAGTTCTTC
clone_size: few
j_call: TRBJ2-1
v_call: TRBV4-3
d_call: TRBD2

cdr3_aa: CASGFPPLAGRNEQFF
cdr3_nt: TGTGCTAGTGGTTTTCCGCCCTTAGCGGGAAGGAATGAGCAGTTCTTC
clone_size: NA
j_call: TRBJ2-1
v_call: TRBV12-5
d_call: TRBD2

cdr3_aa: CASRPSLGGAIRGYTF
cdr3_nt: TGTGCCAGCAGGCCTTCCCTCGGGGGGGCGATTCGGGGCTACACCTTC
clone_size: few
j_call: TRBJ1-2
v_call: TRBV12-3/TRBV12-4
d_call: NA

cdr3_aa: CSLVITGFCEQYF
cdr3_nt: TGCAGCCTTGTGATTACAGGCTTCTGCGAGCAGTACTTC
clone_size: NA
j_call: TRBJ2-7
v_call: TRBV29-1
d_call: NA